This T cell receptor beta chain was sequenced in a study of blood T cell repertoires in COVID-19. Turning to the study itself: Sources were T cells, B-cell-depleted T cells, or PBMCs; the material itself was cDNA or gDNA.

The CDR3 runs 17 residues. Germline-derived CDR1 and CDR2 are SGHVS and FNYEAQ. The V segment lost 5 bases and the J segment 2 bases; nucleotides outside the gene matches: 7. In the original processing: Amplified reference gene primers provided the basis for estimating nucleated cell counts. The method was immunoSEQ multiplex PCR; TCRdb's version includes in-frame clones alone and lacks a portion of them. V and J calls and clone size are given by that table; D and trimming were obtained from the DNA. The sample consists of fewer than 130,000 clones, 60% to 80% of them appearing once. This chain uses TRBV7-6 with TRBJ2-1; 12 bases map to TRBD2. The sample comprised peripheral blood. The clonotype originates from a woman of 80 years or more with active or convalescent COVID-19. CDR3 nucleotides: TGTGCCAGCAGCAAACTGACTAGCGGGAGTACCTACAATGAGCAGTTCTTC. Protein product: CASSKLTSGSTYNEQFF.